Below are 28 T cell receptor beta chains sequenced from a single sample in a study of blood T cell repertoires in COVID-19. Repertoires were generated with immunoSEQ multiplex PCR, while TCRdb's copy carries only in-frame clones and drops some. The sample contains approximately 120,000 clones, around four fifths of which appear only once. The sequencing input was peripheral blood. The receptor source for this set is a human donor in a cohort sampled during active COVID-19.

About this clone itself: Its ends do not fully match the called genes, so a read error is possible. CDR3 amino acids: CASIAGLTTNTQYF. CDR3 bases: TGTGCCAGCATAGCGGGCCTAACCACAAATACGCAGTATTTT. J is TRBJ2-3 and V is TRBV2; 7 bases are a match to TRBD2. Germline CDR1 and CDR2: SNHLY and FYNNEI. The CDR3 length is 14 residues. Drawing the rest from reference TRBV2 and TRBJ2-3, the complete variable domain is EPEVTQTPSHQVTQMGQEVILRCVPISNHLYFYWYRQILGQKVEFLVSFYNNEISEKSEIFDDQFSVERPDGSNFTLKIRSTKLEDSAMYFCASIAGLTTNTQYFGPGTRLTVL.

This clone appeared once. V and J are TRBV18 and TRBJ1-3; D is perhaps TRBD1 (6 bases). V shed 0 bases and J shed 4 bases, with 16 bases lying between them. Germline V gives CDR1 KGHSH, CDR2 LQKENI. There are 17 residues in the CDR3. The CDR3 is CASSPPSGIGTGNTIYF. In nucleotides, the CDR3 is TGTGCCAGCTCACCACCTTCCGGGATAGGGACAGGAAACACCATATATTTT.

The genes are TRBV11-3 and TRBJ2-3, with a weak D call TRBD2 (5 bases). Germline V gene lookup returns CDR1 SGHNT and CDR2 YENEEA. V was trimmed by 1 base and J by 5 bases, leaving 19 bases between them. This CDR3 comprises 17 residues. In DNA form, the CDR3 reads TGTGCCAGCAGCTTAGTATACGCAGGTGGGAGAGGAGATACGCAGTATTTT. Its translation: CASSLVYAGGRGDTQYF.

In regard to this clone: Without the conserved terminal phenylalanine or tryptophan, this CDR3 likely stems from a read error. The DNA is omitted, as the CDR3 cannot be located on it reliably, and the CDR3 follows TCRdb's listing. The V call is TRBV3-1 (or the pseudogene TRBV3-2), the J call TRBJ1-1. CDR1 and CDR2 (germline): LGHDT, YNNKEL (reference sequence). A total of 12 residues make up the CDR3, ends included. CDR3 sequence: CASSHGEGRPTI.

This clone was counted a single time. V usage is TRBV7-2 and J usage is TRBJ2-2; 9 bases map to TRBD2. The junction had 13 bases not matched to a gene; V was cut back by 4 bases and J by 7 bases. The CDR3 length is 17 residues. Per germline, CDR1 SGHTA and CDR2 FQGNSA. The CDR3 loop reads CASSSAIAGAGNGELFF. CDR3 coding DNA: TGTGCCAGCAGCTCCGCTATAGCGGGAGCGGGTAACGGGGAGCTGTTTTTT.

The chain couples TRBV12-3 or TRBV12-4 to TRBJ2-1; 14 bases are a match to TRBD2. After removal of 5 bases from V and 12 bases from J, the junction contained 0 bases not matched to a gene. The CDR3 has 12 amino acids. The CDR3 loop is CASSGTSGRQFF. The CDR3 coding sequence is TGTGCCAGCAGTGGGACTAGCGGGAGGCAGTTCTTC.

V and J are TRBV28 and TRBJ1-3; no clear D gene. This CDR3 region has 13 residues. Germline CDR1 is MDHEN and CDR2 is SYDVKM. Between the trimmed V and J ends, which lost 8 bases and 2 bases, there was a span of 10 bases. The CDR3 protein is CASLARPGNTIYF. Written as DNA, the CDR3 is TGTGCCAGCCTAGCTCGCCCTGGAAACACCATATATTTT.

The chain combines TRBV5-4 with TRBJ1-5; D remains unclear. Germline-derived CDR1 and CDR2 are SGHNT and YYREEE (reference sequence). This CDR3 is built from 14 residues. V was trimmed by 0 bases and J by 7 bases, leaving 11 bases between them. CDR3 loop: CASSLAGIGQPQHF. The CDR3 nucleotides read TGTGCCAGCAGCTTGGCGGGGATTGGGCAGCCCCAGCATTTT.

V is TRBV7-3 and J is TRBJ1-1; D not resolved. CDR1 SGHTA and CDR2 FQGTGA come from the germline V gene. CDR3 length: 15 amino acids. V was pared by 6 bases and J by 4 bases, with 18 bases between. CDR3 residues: CASSSRPGVPTEAFF. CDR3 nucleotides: TGTGCCAGCAGTTCCAGACCGGGAGTCCCCACTGAAGCTTTCTTT. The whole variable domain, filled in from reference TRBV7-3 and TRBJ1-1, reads GAGVSQTPSNKVTEKGKYVELRCDPISGHTALYWYRQSLGQGPEFLIYFQGTGAADDSGLPNDRFFAVRPEGSVSTLKIQRTERGDSAVYLCASSSRPGVPTEAFFGQGTRLTVV.

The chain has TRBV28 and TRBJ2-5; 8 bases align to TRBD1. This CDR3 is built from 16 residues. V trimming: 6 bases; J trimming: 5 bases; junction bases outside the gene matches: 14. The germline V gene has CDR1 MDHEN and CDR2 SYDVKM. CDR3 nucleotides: TGTGCCAGCAGCCTCCAGGGACAGGCGGCTGGGGAGACCCAGTACTTC. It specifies CASSLQGQAAGETQYF.

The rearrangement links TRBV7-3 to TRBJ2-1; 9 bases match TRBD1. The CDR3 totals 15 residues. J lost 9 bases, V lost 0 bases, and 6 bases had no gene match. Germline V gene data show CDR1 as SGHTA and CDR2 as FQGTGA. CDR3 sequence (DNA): TGTGCCAGCAGCTTAACCTACGGACAGGGGACTGAGCAGTTCTTC. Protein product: CASSLTYGQGTEQFF.

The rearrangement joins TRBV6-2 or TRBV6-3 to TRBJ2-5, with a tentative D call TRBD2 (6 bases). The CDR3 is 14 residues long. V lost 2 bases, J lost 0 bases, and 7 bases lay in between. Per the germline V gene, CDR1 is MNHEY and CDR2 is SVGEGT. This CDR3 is CASSYGDYQETQYF. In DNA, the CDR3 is TGTGCCAGCAGTTACGGGGACTACCAAGAGACCCAGTACTTC.

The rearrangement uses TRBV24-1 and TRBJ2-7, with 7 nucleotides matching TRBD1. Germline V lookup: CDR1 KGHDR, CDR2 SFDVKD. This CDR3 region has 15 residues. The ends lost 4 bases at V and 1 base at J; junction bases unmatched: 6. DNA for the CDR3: TGTGCCACCAGTGACCCCGGGACAGATTCCTACGAGCAGTACTTC. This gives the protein CATSDPGTDSYEQYF.

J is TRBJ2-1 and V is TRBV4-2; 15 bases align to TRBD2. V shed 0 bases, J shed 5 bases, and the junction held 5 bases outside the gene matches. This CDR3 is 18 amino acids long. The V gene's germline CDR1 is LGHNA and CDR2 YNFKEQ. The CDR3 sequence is CASSQDSGLAGGNNEQFF. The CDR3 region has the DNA TGTGCCAGCAGCCAAGATTCGGGACTAGCGGGAGGAAACAATGAGCAGTTCTTC.

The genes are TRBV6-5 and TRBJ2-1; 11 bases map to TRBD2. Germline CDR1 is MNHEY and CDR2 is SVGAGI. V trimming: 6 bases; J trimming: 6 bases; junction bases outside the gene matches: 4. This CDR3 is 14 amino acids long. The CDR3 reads CASRAGTSGNEQFF. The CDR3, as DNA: TGTGCCAGCAGGGCAGGGACTAGCGGCAATGAGCAGTTCTTC.

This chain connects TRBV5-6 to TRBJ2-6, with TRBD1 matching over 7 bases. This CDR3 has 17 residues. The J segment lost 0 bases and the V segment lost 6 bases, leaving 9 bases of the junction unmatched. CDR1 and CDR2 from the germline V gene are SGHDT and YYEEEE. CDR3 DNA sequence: TGTGCCAGCAATCGGAAACAGGGGCCCTCTGGGGCCAACGTCCTGACTTTC. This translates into CASNRKQGPSGANVLTF. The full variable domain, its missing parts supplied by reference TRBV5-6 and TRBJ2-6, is DAGVTQSPTHLIKTRGQQVTLRCSPKSGHDTVSWYQQALGQGPQFIFQYYEEEERQRGNFPDRFSGHQFPNYSSELNVNALLLGDSALYLCASNRKQGPSGANVLTFGAGSRLTVL.

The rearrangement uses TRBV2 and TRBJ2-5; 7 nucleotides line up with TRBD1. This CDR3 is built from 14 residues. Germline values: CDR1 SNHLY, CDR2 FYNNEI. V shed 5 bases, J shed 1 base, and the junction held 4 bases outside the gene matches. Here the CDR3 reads CASSIDRAQETQYF. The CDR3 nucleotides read TGTGCCAGCAGTATCGACAGGGCCCAAGAGACCCAGTACTTC.

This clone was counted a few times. The CDR3 DNA reads as TGTGCCATCAGTGAGCGTCCGGCGGCGGACTATGGCTACACCTTC. This codes for CAISERPAADYGYTF. The J gene is TRBJ1-2, the V gene TRBV10-3, with no clear D. The CDR3 covers 15 residues. Per germline, CDR1 ENHRY and CDR2 SYGVKD. V lost 2 bases and J 3 bases, leaving 13 bases between the germline ends.

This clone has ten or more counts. The CDR3 DNA follows: TGTGCCAGCAGCTTATCGGGCAGGGGGTCTGGAAACACCATATATTTT. Amino acids: CASSLSGRGSGNTIYF. This chain connects TRBV7-9 to TRBJ1-3, with 7 positions matching TRBD1. There are 16 residues in the CDR3. CDR1 and CDR2 from the germline V gene are SEHNR and FQNEAQ (reference sequence). V lost 2 bases and J lost 1; bases outside the gene matches: 5.

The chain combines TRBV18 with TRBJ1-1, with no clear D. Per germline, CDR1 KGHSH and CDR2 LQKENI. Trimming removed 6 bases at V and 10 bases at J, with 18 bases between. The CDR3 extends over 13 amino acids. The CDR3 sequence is CASSDGGLVGAFF. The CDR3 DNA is TGTGCCAGCTCCGATGGAGGGCTCGTTGGAGCTTTCTTT.

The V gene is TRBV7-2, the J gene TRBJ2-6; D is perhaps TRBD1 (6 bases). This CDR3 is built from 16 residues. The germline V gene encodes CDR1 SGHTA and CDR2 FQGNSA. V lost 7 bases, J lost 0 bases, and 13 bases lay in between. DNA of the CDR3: TGTGCCAGCACCGAATCAGGGGACTCTGGGGCCAACGTCCTGACTTTC. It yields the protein CASTESGDSGANVLTF.

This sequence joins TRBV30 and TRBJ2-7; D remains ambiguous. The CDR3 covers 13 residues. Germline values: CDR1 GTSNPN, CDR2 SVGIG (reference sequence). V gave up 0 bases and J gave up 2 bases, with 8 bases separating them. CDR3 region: CAWSVRLTYEQYF. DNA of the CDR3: TGTGCCTGGAGTGTGCGACTGACCTACGAGCAGTACTTC.

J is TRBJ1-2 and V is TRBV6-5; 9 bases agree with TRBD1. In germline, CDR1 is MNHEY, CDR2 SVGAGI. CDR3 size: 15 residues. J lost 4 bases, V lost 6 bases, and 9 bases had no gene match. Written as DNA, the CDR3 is TGTGCCAGCAGCTCGACAGGGGGTAGTCTCTATGGCTACACCTTC. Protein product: CASSSTGGSLYGYTF.

The CDR3 loop reads CASSQDRQGNQPQHF. DNA for the CDR3: TGCGCCAGCAGCCAAGATAGACAGGGAAATCAGCCCCAGCATTTT. The chain combines TRBV4-3 with TRBJ1-5; 7 positions agree with TRBD1. The CDR3 is 15 residues long. CDR1 is LGHNA and CDR2 is YSLEER in the germline V gene. The V and J ends lost 0 bases and 4 bases, in that order; junction bases with no gene match: 3.

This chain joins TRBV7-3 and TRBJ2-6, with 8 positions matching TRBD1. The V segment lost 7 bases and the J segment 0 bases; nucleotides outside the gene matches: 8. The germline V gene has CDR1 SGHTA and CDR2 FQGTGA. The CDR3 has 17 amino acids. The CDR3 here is CASTAGTGLSGANVLTF. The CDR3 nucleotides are TGTGCCAGCACCGCCGGGACAGGCCTCTCTGGGGCCAACGTCCTGACTTTC.

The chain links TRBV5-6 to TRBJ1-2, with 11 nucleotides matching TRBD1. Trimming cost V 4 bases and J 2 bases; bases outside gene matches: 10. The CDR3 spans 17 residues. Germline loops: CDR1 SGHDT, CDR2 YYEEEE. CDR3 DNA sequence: TGTGCCAGCAGCCAGTCCCGGGACAGGGGGGAAAACTATGGCTACACCTTC. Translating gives CASSQSRDRGENYGYTF.

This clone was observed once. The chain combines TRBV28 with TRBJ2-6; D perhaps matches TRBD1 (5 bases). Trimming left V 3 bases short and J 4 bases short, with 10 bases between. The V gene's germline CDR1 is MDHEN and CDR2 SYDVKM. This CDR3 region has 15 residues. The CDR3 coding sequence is TGTGCCAGCAGTTTCAGGGTTGGAGGGGCCAACGTCCTGACTTTC. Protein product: CASSFRVGGANVLTF. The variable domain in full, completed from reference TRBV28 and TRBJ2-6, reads DVKVTQSSRYLVKRTGEKVFLECVQDMDHENMFWYRQDPGLGLRLIYFSYDVKMKEKGDIPEGYSVSREKKERFSLILESASTNQTSMYLCASSFRVGGANVLTFGAGSRLTVL.

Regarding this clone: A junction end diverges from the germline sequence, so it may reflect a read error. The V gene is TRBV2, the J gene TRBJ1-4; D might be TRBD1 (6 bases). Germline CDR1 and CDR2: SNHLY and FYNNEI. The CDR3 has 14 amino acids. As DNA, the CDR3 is TGTGCCAGCAGCGAAGAACAGGGTGCGGAAAAACTGTTTTTT. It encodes CASSEEQGAEKLFF. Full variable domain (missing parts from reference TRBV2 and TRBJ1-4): EPEVTQTPSHQVTQMGQEVILRCVPISNHLYFYWYRQILGQKVEFLVSFYNNEISEKSEIFDDQFSVERPDGSNFTLKIRSTKLEDSAMYFCASSEEQGAEKLFFGSGTQLSVL.